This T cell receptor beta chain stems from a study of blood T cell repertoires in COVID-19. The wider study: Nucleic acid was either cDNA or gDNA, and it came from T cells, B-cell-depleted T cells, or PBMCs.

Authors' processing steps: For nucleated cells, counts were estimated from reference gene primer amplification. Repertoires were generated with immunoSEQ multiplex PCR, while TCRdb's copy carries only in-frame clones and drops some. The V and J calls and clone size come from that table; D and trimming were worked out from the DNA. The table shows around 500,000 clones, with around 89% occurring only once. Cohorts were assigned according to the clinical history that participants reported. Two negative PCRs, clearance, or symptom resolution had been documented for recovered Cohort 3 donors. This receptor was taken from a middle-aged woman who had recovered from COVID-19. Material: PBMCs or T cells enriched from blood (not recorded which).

The CDR3: CSVSRPNGELFF. Written as DNA, the CDR3 is TGCAGCGTTTCGAGGCCCAATGGGGAGCTGTTTTTT. The chain has TRBV29-1 and TRBJ2-2; no definite D call. Germline V gives CDR1 SQVTM, CDR2 ANQGSEA. Trimming left V 5 bases short and J 8 bases short, with 12 bases between. CDR3 length: 12 amino acids.